This T cell receptor beta chain appears in the sequencing data of a study of post-analysis software for immune sequencing data. This clonotype was observed a few times. Its antigen remains unknown. The study, taken as a whole, reports: Among a few TRBV segments more frequent in patients than controls were TRBV5-6, TRBV5-1 and TRBV20-1.

The ends were cut back, 4 bases at V and 8 bases at J, with 8 bases in the middle. From germline, CDR1 is SQVTM and CDR2 ANQGSEA. This CDR3 has 10 amino acids. TCR beta cDNA libraries included unique molecular identifiers. Each CDR3 protein is one row after TCRdb ran MiXCR on the PCR reads. The sample has 350,000 to 500,000 distinct CDR3 sequences, about 40% seen once. The specimen sequenced was blood. The V call is TRBV29-1, the J call TRBJ1-2, with D perhaps TRBD1 (5 bases). The source is a girl aged 2-9 years with multiple sclerosis. The DNA for the CDR3 is TGCAGCGTTGTCGGGGGAGGCTACACCTTC. Translation gives CSVVGGGYTF.